Listed below are T cell receptor beta chains from one sample, sequenced in a study of blood T cell repertoires in COVID-19. This table comes from immunoSEQ multiplex PCR, and its TCRdb copy is limited to in-frame clones, with some not included. The data show some 200,000 clones, 80% to 90% seen once. Sequencing was done on a sample of peripheral blood. These receptors came from a man aged 80 or over with acute or convalescent COVID-19. Both conserved end residues are part of each CDR3. Each record gives: V gene, J gene, D gene, CDR3 protein, CDR3 DNA. The D gene is left open where the match is weak.

>TRBV7-2|TRBJ2-6|-
CASSSTVSGANVLTF
TGTGCCAGCAGCTCGACAGTCTCTGGGGCCAACGTCCTGACTTTC
>TRBV18|TRBJ2-7|TRBD1
CASSPQGTGYWEQYF
TGTGCCAGCTCACCCCAGGGGACAGGATATTGGGAGCAGTACTTC
>TRBV9|TRBJ2-1|TRBD2
CASSDPGTSGASSYNEQFF
TGTGCCAGCAGCGACCCCGGGACTAGCGGAGCGAGCTCCTACAATGAGCAGTTCTTC
>TRBV27|TRBJ1-2|-
CASSISDRDYGYTF
TGTGCCAGCAGTATTTCAGACCGGGACTATGGCTACACCTTC
>TRBV7-2|TRBJ1-1|-
CASSLVELRRTEAFF
TGTGCCAGCAGCTTAGTAGAATTGCGGCGGACTGAAGCTTTCTTT
>TRBV6-6|TRBJ1-6|TRBD1
CASSRTGGASPLHF
TGTGCCAGCAGTAGGACAGGGGGCGCGTCACCCCTCCACTTT
>TRBV9|TRBJ2-1|TRBD2
CASSLLSLAEGRSEQFF
TGTGCCAGCAGCCTCCTTTCCCTAGCGGAGGGCCGCAGTGAGCAGTTCTTC
>TRBV28|TRBJ1-2|TRBD1
CASSSGQGGGYTF
TGTGCCAGCAGTTCTGGACAGGGCGGAGGCTACACCTTC
>TRBV7-3|TRBJ2-1|TRBD2
CASSLSSGRGNEQFF
TGTGCCAGCAGCTTAAGTAGCGGGAGGGGCAATGAGCAGTTCTTC
>TRBV24-1|TRBJ1-2|-
CATSHPGVYGYTF
TGTGCCACCAGTCACCCAGGGGTCTATGGCTACACCTTC
>TRBV18|TRBJ1-1|-
CASSPRGGTEAFF
TGTGCCAGCTCACCGCGGGGGGGCACTGAAGCTTTCTTT